Many counts were recorded for the clone carrying this T cell receptor (beta chain). The sample originates from a study of CD8 T cells in ankylosing spondylitis. TCRdb re-called the 5' RACE reads with MiXCR, one entry per CDR3 protein. The data hold 350,000 to 450,000 distinct CDR3 sequences, with 20% to 25% observed a single time. The V gene end was trimmed by 1 base and the J gene end by 3 bases; junction bases not matched to a gene: 3. The CDR3 extends over 15 amino acids. Germline values: CDR1 LGHNA, CDR2 YNFKEQ. V and J are TRBV4-2 and TRBJ2-3; 8 nucleotides line up with TRBD2. Sequenced input: blood, either unsorted or a sorted T cell fraction (not recorded which). The receptor comes from a male donor with ankylosing spondylitis or in good health (not recorded which). The CDR3 DNA is TGTGCCAGCAGCCAAGCGGGGGGGCCTACAGATACGCAGTATTTT. Residues: CASSQAGGPTDTQYF.